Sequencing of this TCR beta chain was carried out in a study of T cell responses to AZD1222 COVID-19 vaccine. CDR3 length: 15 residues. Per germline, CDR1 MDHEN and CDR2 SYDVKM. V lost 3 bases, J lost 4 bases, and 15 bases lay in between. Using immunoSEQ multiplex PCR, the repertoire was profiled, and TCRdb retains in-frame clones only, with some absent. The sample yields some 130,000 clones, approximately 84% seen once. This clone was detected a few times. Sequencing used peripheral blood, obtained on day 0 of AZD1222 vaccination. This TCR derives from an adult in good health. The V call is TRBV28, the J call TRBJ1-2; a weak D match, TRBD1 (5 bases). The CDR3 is CASSLTPTGIYGYTF. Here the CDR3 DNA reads TGTGCCAGCAGTTTGACACCCACAGGAATCTATGGCTACACCTTC.